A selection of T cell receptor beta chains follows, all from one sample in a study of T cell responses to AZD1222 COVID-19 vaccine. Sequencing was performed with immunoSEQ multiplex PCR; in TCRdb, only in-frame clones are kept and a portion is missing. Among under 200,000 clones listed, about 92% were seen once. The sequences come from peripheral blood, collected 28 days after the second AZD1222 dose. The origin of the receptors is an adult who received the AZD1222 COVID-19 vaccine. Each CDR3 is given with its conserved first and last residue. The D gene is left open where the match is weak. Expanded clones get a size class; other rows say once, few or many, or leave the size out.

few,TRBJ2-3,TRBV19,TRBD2,TGTGCCAGTAGTGATCTGACTAGCGGCAACACAGATACGCAGTATTTT,CASSDLTSGNTDTQYF
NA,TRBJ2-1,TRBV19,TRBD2,TGTGCCAGTAGTAGAGCGGGAAGCTCCTACAATGAGCAGTTCTTC,CASSRAGSSYNEQFF
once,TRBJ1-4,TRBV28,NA,TGTGCCAGCAGTGACCAGCGGGCAACTAATGAAAAACTGTTTTTT,CASSDQRATNEKLFF
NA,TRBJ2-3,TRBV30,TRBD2,TGTGCCTGGAGTCCGAGCGGGGGCCCCACAGATACGCAGTATTTT,CAWSPSGGPTDTQYF
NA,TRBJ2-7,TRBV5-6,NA,TGTGCCAGCAGCTCTATGACAGGAGCATACGAGCAGTACTTC,CASSSMTGAYEQYF
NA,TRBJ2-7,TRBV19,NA,TGTGCCAGTAGTATAGAGGCCTCCTACGAGCAGTACTTC,CASSIEASYEQYF
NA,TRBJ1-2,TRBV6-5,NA,TGTGCCAGCAGTAACCGTCGACAGGCGTACACCTTC,CASSNRRQAYTF
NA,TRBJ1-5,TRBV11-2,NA,TGTGCCAGCAGCTTAGCAGGGGGCAATCAGCCCCAGCATTTT,CASSLAGGNQPQHF
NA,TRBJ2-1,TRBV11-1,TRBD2,TGTGCCAGCAGCTCGTCGACTAGCGGAGGTTACAATGAGCAGTTCTTC,CASSSSTSGGYNEQFF
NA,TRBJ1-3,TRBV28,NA,TGTGCCAGCAGTTTGGAACAGGGAGGACGAAACACCATATATTTT,CASSLEQGGRNTIYF
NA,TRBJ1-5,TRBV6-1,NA,TGTGCCAGCAGTGAACGGGGTGGTCAGCCCCAGCATTTT,CASSERGGQPQHF
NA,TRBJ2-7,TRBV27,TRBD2,TGTGCCAGCAGTTTATCGGGGCTAGCGGGGGACTACGAGCAGTACTTC,CASSLSGLAGDYEQYF
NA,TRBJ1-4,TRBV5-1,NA,TGCGCCAGCAGCGACGGTCCTAATGAAAAACTGTTTTTT,CASSDGPNEKLFF
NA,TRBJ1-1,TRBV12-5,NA,TGTGCTAGCGAACTTCTGGAGGGGAACACTGAAGCTTTCTTT,CASELLEGNTEAFF
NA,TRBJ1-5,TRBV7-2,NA,TGTGCCAGCAGCTTCCATGGTGGCAATCAGCCCCAGCATTTT,CASSFHGGNQPQHF
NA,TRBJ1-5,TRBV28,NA,TGTGCCAGCAGGGGGGTACATAGCAATCAGCCCCAGCATTTT,CASRGVHSNQPQHF
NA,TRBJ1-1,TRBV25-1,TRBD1,TGTGCCAGCAGTGAAGACAGGGACACTGAAGCTTTCTTT,CASSEDRDTEAFF
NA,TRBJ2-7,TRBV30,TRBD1,TGTGCCTGGAGAAGGGACAGGGGAGCGGGTGAGCAGTACTTC,CAWRRDRGAGEQYF
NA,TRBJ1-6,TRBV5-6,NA,TGTGCCAGCAGCGACGGGAGCTCCTATAATTCACCCCTCCACTTT,CASSDGSSYNSPLHF
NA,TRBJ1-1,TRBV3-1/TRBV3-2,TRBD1,TGTGCCAGCAGCCGTTGGACAGGGGGCTTTGGCACTGAAGCTTTCTTT,CASSRWTGGFGTEAFF
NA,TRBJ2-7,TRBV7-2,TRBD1,TGTGCCAGCAGCTTAGCTGGGACAGCTTTTAAGGAGCAGTACTTC,CASSLAGTAFKEQYF
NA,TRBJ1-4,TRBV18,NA,TGTGCCAGCTCACCGGACAGCGGTAATGAAAAACTGTTTTTT,CASSPDSGNEKLFF
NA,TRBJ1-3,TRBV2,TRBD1,TGTGCCACCCGAGACAGGGTAGGAAACACCATATATTTT,CATRDRVGNTIYF
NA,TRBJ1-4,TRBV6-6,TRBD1,TGTGCCACCGCGGACAGGCCGAATGAAAAACTGTTTTTT,CATADRPNEKLFF
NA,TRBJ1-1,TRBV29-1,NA,TGCAGCGTTGCCCCCAGGGAGGGTAACACTGAAGCTTTCTTT,CSVAPREGNTEAFF
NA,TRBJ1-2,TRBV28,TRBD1,TGTGCCAGCAGTAGGGGACGCGGGACAGGGGCATTCGGTGGCTACACCTTC,CASSRGRGTGAFGGYTF
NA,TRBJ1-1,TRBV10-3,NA,TGTGCCACCGGGAGCGCAGGAAACACTGAAGCTTTCTTT,CATGSAGNTEAFF
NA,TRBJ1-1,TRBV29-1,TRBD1,TGCAGCGTTGAATCTCGGCTGGGACAGGGAATCTATTGGAACACTGAAGCTTTCTTT,CSVESRLGQGIYWNTEAFF
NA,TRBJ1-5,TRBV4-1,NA,TGCGCCAGCAGCCAAGGCAATCAGCCCCAGCATTTT,CASSQGNQPQHF
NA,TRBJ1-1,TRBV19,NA,TGTGCCAGTAGTATAGATAACCCAGGGGCGGCTTTCTTT,CASSIDNPGAAFF
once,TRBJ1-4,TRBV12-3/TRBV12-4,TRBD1,TGTGCCAGCAGTAAGGGACAGACACTGTTTTTT,CASSKGQTLFF
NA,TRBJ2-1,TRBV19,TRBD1,TGTGCCAGTAGTATATTTTATGGGACAGGGAACAATGAGCAGTTCTTC,CASSIFYGTGNNEQFF
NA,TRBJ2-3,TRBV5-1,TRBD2,TGCGCCAGCAGCCCCCTTTGGACTAGCGGGAGGGCAGATACGCAGTATTTT,CASSPLWTSGRADTQYF
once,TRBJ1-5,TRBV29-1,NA,TGCAGCGTTGCCCAACAGGGCGGTCAGCCCCAGCATTTT,CSVAQQGGQPQHF
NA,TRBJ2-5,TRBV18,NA,TGTGCCAGCTCACGGGCCGGGGTAATCGGGGAGACCCAGTACTTC,CASSRAGVIGETQYF
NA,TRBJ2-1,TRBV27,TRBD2,TGTGCCAGCAGTGCCTCAACTAGCGGGGGCCAGTTCTTC,CASSASTSGGQFF
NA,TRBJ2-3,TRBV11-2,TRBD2,TGTGCCAGCAGCTTAGTAGGTCTAGCGGACTACACAGATACGCAGTATTTT,CASSLVGLADYTDTQYF
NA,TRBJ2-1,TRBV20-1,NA,TGCAGTGCTACGTGGAATGGGCAGTTCTTC,CSATWNGQFF
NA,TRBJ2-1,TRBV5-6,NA,TGTGCCAGCAGCTTACCCTACAGGAGGGCCCGCTTCAATGAGCAGTTCTTC,CASSLPYRRARFNEQFF
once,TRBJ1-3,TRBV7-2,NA,TGTGCCAGCAGCCCTGCAACAGGGCTCAGCTCTGGAAACACCATATATTTT,CASSPATGLSSGNTIYF
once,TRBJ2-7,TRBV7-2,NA,TGTGCCAGCAGCTTAGAAAGGGTCTACGAGCAGTACTTC,CASSLERVYEQYF
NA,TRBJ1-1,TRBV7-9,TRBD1,TGTGCCAGCAGCCTCTTAGGTCGGACAGGCGCAACTGAAGCTTTCTTT,CASSLLGRTGATEAFF
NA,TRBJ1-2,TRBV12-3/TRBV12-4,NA,TGTGCCAGCAGCTGGACAGACTATGGCTACACCTTC,CASSWTDYGYTF
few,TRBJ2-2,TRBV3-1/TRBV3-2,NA,TGTGCCAGCAGCCCTAGACAGCTTACGAACACCGGGGAGCTGTTTTTT,CASSPRQLTNTGELFF
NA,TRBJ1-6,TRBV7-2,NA,TGTGCCAGCAGCTTACCGGACAGCCCGAATTCACCCCTCCACTTT,CASSLPDSPNSPLHF
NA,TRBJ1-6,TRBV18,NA,TGTGCCAGCTCGCTTAGCAGGGGATCGGATTCACCCCTCCACTTT,CASSLSRGSDSPLHF
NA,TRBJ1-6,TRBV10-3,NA,TGTGCCATCAGTGACCCAGGGAGGCATAATTCACCCCTCCACTTT,CAISDPGRHNSPLHF
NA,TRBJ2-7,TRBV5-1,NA,TGCGCCAGCAGCTTGGGGGGGACCTACGAGCAGTACTTC,CASSLGGTYEQYF
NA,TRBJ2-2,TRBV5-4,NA,TGTGCCAGCAGCCCTCCCGGGGAGCTGTTTTTT,CASSPPGELFF
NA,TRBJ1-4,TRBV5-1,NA,TGCGCCAGCAGCTTGGCCGGGAAGCCTAATGAAAAACTGTTTTTT,CASSLAGKPNEKLFF